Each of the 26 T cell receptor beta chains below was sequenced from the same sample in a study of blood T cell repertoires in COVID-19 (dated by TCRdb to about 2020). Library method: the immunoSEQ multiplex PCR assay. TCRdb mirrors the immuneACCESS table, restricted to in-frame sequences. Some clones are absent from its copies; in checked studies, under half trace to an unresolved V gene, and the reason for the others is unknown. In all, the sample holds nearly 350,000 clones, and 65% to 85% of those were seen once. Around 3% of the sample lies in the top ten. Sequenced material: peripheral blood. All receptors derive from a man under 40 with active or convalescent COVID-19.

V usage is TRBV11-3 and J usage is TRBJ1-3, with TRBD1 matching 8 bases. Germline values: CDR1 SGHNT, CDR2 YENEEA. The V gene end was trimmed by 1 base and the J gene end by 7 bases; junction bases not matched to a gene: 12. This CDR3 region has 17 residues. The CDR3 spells CASSLGGQGTKRNTIYF. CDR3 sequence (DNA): TGTGCCAGCAGCTTAGGTGGACAGGGCACTAAGCGGAACACCATATATTTT. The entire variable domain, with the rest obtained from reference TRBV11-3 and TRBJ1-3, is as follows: EAGVVQSPRYKIIEKKQPVAFWCNPISGHNTLYWYLQNLGQGPELLIRYENEEAVDDSQLPKDRFSAERLKGVDSTLKIQPAELGDSAVYLCASSLGGQGTKRNTIYFGEGSWLTVV.

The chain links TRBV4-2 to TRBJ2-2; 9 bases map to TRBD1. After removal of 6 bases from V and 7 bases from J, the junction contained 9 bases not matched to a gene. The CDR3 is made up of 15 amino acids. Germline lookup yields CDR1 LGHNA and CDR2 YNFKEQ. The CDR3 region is CASRGGTGHNGELFF. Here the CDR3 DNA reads TGTGCCAGCAGAGGGGGGACAGGGCATAACGGGGAGCTGTTTTTT.

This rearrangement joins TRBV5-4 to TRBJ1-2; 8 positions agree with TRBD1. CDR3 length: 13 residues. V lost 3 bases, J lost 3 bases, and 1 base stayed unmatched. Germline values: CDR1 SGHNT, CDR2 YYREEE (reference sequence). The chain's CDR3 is CASSSGQDYGYTF. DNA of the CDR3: TGTGCCAGCAGCTCGGGACAGGACTATGGCTACACCTTC.

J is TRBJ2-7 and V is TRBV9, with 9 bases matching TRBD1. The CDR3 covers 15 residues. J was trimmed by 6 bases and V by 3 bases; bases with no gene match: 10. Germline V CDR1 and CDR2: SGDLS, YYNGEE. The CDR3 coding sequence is TGTGCCAGCAGCGACCCCGGGACAGGGACGGCCGAGCAGTACTTC. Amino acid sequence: CASSDPGTGTAEQYF.

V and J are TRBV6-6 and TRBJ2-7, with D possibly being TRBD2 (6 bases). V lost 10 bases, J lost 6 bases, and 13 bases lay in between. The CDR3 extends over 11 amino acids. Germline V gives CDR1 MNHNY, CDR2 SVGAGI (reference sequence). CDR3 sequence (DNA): TGTGCCACCTCCCGGGAGCGCGAGCAGTACTTC. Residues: CATSREREQYF.

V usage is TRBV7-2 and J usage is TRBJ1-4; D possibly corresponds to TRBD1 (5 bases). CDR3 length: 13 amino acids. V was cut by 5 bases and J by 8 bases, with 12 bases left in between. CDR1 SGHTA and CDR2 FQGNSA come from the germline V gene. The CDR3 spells CASSVAGIEKLFF. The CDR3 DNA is TGTGCCAGCAGCGTGGCAGGGATAGAAAAACTGTTTTTT. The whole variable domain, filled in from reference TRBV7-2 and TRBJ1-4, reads GAGVSQSPSNKVTEKGKDVELRCDPISGHTALYWYRQSLGQGLEFLIYFQGNSAPDKSGLPSDRFSAERTGGSVSTLTIQRTQQEDSAVYLCASSVAGIEKLFFGSGTQLSVL.

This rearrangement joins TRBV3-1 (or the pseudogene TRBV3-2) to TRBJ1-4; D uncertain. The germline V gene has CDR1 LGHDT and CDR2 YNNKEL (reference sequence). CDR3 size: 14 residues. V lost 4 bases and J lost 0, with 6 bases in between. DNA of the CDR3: TGTGCCAGCAGCCGCCAGGCAACTAATGAAAAACTGTTTTTT. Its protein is CASSRQATNEKLFF.

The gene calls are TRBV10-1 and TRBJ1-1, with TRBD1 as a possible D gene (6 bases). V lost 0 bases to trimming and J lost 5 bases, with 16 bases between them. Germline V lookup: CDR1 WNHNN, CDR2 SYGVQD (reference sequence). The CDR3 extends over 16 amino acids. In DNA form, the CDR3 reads TGCGCCAGCAGTGAGTCGTTGGAGACAGGCTTAACTGAAGCTTTCTTT. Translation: CASSESLETGLTEAFF.

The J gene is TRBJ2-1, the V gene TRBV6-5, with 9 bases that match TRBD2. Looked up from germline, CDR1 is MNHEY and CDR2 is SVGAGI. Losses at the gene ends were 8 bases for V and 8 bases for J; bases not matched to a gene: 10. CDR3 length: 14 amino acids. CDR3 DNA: TGTGCCAGCCGTCCTAGCGGGGAGAGATATGAGCAGTTCTTC. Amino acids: CASRPSGERYEQFF.

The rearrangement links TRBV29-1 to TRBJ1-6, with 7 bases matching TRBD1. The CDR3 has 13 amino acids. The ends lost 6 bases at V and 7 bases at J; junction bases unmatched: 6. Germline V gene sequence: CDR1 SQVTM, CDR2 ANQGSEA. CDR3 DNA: TGCAGCGTCCGGACAGGCTGGAATTCACCCCTCCACTTT. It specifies CSVRTGWNSPLHF.

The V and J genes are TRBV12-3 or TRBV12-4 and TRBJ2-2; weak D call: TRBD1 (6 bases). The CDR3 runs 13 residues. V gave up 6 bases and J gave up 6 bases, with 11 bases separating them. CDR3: CASSLTGSGELFF. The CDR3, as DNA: TGTGCCAGCAGCCTCACAGGGTCCGGGGAGCTGTTTTTT.

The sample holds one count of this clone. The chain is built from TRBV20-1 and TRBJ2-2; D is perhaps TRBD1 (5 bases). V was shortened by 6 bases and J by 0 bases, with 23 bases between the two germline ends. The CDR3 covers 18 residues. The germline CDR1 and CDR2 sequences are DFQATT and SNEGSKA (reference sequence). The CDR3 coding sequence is TGCAGTGCCAGTCGGCCGGACATTATACTCGCGAACACCGGGGAGCTGTTTTTT. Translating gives CSASRPDIILANTGELFF.

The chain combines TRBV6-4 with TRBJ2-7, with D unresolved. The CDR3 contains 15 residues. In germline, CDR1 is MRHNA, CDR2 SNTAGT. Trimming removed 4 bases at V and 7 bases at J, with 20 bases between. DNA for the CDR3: TGTGCCAGCAGTGTATTCGCGGTCCCCGGTGGGGAGCAGTACTTC. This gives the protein CASSVFAVPGGEQYF.

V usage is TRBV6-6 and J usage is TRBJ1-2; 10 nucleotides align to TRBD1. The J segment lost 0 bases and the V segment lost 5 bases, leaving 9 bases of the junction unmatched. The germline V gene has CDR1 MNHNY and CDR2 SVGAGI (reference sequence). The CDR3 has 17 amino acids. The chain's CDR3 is CASSPGQGNGANYGYTF. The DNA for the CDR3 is TGTGCCAGCAGTCCGGGACAGGGGAATGGGGCTAACTATGGCTACACCTTC.

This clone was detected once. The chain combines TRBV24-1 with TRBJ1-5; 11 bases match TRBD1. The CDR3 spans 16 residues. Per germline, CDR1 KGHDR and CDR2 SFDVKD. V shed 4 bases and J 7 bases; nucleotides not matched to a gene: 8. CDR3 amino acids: CATSDRDRGFGQPQHF. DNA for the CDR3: TGTGCCACCAGTGACCGGGACAGGGGGTTTGGGCAGCCCCAGCATTTT.

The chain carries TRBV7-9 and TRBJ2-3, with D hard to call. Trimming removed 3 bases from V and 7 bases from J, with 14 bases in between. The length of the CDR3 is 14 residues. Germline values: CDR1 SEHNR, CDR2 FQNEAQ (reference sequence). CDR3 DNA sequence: TGTGCCAGCAGCTTCGGCAGGTTATTGAATACGCAGTATTTT. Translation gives CASSFGRLLNTQYF.

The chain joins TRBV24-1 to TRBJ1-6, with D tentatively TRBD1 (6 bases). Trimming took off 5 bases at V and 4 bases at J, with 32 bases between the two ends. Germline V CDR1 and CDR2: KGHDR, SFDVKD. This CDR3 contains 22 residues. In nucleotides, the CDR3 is TGTGCCACCAGTGCCAGGGGCGTTTCGAGTCGTATACGGGAATCTTATAATTCACCCCTCCACTTT. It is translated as CATSARGVSSRIRESYNSPLHF.

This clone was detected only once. The CDR3 nucleotides read TGTGCCAGCAGCTTAGGCTACCCAAAAAGAAGCTCCTACAATGAGCAGTTCTTC. Its protein product is CASSLGYPKRSSYNEQFF. This chain joins TRBV7-9 and TRBJ2-1; D uncertain. This CDR3 is built from 18 residues. In germline, CDR1 is SEHNR, CDR2 FQNEAQ (reference sequence). V was cut by 1 base and J by 0 bases, with 16 bases left in between.

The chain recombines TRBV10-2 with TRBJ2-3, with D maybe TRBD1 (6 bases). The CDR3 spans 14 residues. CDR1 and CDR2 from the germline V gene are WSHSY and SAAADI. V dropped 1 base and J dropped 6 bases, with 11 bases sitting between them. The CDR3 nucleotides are TGCGCCAGCAGTGAGTTAGAGGGGGACGATACGCAGTATTTT. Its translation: CASSELEGDDTQYF.

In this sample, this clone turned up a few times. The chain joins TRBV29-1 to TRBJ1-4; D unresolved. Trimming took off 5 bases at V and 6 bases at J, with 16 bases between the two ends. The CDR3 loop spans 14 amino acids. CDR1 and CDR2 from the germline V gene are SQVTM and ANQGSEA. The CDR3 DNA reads TGCAGCGTTTCCAACACCATAAGTGATGAAAAACTGTTTTTT. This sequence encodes CSVSNTISDEKLFF.

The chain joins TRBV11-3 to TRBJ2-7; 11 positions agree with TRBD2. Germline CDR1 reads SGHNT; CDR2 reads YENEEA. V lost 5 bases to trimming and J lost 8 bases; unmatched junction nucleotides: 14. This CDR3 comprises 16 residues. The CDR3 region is CASSLRSGRASDQQYF. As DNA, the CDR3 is TGTGCCAGCAGCCTACGTAGCGGGAGGGCCTCGGATCAGCAGTACTTC.

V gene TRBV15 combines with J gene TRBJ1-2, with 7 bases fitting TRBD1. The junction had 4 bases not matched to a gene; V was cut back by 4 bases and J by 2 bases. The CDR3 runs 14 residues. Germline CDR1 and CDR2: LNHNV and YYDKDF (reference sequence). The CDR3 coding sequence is TGTGCCACCAGCACCCGGGACAGAAACTATGGCTACACCTTC. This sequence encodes CATSTRDRNYGYTF.

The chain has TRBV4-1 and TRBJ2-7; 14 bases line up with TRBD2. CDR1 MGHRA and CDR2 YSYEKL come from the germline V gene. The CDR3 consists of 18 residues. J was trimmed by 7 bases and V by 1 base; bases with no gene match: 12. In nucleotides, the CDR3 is TGCGCCAGCAGCCAAGTGGGAACCGGGACTAGCGGGAGCGGAGAGCAGTACTTC. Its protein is CASSQVGTGTSGSGEQYF.

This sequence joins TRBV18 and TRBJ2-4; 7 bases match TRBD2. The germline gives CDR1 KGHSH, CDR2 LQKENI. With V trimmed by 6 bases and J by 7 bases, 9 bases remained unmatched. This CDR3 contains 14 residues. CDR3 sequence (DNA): TGTGCCAGCTCTTCACCAGTGGGGGGGAACATTCAGTACTTC. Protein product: CASSSPVGGNIQYF.

CDR3 sequence (DNA): TGTGCCAGCAGCTTGATTAACCAGGGGGCGAGTGGGGCCAACGTCCTGACTTTC. This encodes CASSLINQGASGANVLTF. The chain has TRBV5-5 and TRBJ2-6; 8 bases map to TRBD1. Germline-derived CDR1 and CDR2 are SGHKS and YYEKEE (reference sequence). J lost 3 bases, V lost 1 base, and 9 bases had no gene match. The CDR3 spans 18 residues.

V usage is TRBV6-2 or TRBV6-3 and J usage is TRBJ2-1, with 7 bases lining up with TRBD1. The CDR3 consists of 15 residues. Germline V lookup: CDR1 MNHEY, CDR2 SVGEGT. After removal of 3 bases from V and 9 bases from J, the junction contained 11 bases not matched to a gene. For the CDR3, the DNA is TGTGCCAGCAGTTATTGGACAGGAGGCTCCGGTGAGCAGTTCTTC. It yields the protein CASSYWTGGSGEQFF.